These 21 T cell receptor beta chains came from one sample sequenced in a study of regulatory T cells in long-lasting Graves disease. Researchers made TCR beta libraries by using iRepertoire HTBI primers and running Arm-PCR on CDR3 regions. Each CDR3 protein is one row after TCRdb ran MiXCR on the multiplex PCR reads. The sample has approximately 390,000 distinct CDR3 sequences, about 16% seen once. Described time point: newly diagnosed GD, antithyroid drugs for less than 3 months. PBMC RNA was the source of the TCR library. This same sample was also taken into another study, of T cells in Graves' hyperthyroidism and ophthalmopathy.

Sequenced material: peripheral blood mononuclear cells (PBMCs), taken at new diagnosis, from a patient treated with antithyroid drugs. The receptors were gathered from a woman aged 18-29 years with Graves disease.

This clonotype was seen many times. The V gene is TRBV6-1, the J gene TRBJ2-7, with 8 bases identical to TRBD2. Trimming at V came to 6 bases and at J to 2 bases, leaving 6 bases not matched to a gene. The CDR3 runs 14 residues. The germline CDR1 and CDR2 sequences are MNHNS and SASEGT. CDR3 nucleotides: TGTGCCAGCAGAAACTCCGGGGGGGCCTACGAGCAGTACTTC. Protein product: CASRNSGGAYEQYF.

The chain employs TRBV10-3 and TRBJ2-3; 7 bases agree with TRBD2. Germline CDR1 is ENHRY and CDR2 is SYGVKD. This CDR3 comprises 14 residues. V trimming: 4 bases; J trimming: 5 bases; junction bases outside the gene matches: 6. The CDR3 DNA follows: TGTGCCATCAGTGCAGGGTCGGGGGGAGATACGCAGTATTTT. Its protein product is CAISAGSGGDTQYF.

This clonotype was seen once. The chain carries TRBV3-1 and TRBJ2-3, with 7 bases matching TRBD1. Germline lookup yields CDR1 LGHDT and CDR2 YNNKEL (reference sequence). The CDR3 length is 18 residues. After removal of 3 bases from V and 2 bases from J, the junction contained 14 bases not matched to a gene. This CDR3 is CASSHEQTGPPDTDTQYF. The CDR3 DNA follows: TGTGCCAGCAGCCATGAGCAGACAGGGCCCCCAGACACAGATACGCAGTATTTT.

This clonotype was observed a few times. The chain combines TRBV4-1 with TRBJ1-4, with 7 bases that match TRBD1. Germline trimming cut 1 base from V and 8 bases from J; bases unmatched to any gene: 19. CDR3 length: 19 amino acids. Germline lookup yields CDR1 MGHRA and CDR2 YSYEKL. The CDR3 DNA is TGCGCCAGCAGCCAAGTCGGTCCAGGGGGTAGAAAAAACGGCGAAAAACTGTTTTTT. This gives the protein CASSQVGPGGRKNGEKLFF.

Note on this clonotype: One end of the junction fails to match germline, which may point to a read error. V usage is TRBV6-5 and J usage is TRBJ2-2; no clear D. The CDR3 runs 14 residues. CDR1 MNHEY and CDR2 SVGAGI come from the germline V gene. The CDR3, as DNA: TGTGCCAGCGGTTACGAGGCCGGGTCCGGGGAGCTGTTTTTT. Its protein product is CASGYEAGSGELFF.

The chain is built from TRBV10-1 and TRBJ1-6, with 7 bases fitting TRBD1. The germline gives CDR1 WNHNN, CDR2 SYGVQD (reference sequence). Losses at the gene ends were 6 bases for V and 0 bases for J; bases not matched to a gene: 8. The length of the CDR3 is 17 residues. The CDR3 reads CASSVRTGVSYNSPLHF. The CDR3 nucleotides are TGCGCCAGCAGCGTCCGCACAGGGGTCTCCTATAATTCACCCCTCCACTTT.

The V gene is TRBV6-1, the J gene TRBJ1-6, with D possibly matching TRBD1 (6 bases). Germline V gene data show CDR1 as MNHNS and CDR2 as SASEGT. This CDR3 contains 13 residues. Trimming took off 4 bases at V and 6 bases at J, with 7 bases between the two ends. The CDR3 DNA is TGTGCCAGCAGTGGGACAGTTAATTCACCCCTCCACTTT. Protein sequence: CASSGTVNSPLHF.

The chain has TRBV28 and TRBJ1-2; no reliable D call. CDR1 and CDR2 (germline): MDHEN, SYDVKM. V was pared by 6 bases and J by 4 bases, with 15 bases between. The length of the CDR3 is 14 residues. This CDR3 reads CASSRFQEVYGYTF. DNA of the CDR3: TGTGCCAGCAGCAGATTTCAGGAAGTCTATGGCTACACCTTC.

The chain links TRBV6-1 to TRBJ1-6, with D possibly TRBD1 on 5 matching bases. The CDR3 loop spans 13 amino acids. The V and J ends lost 8 bases and 6 bases respectively, with 11 bases between them. Germline values: CDR1 MNHNS, CDR2 SASEGT. CDR3 sequence (DNA): TGTGCCAGCGGCACAGGCCGTAATTCACCCCTCCACTTT. It is translated as CASGTGRNSPLHF.

CDR3 sequence reads: CATAESGSGSSYEQYF. As DNA, the CDR3 is TGTGCCACTGCGGAGAGTGGAAGCGGGAGCTCCTACGAGCAGTACTTC. V usage is TRBV5-6 and J usage is TRBJ2-7, with 8 bases aligning to TRBD2. The V gene's germline CDR1 is SGHDT and CDR2 YYEEEE. There are 16 residues in the CDR3. V trimming: 9 bases; J trimming: 0 bases; junction bases outside the gene matches: 14.

A note on this clonotype: An end of the junction does not agree with germline; a read error may underlie this. The genes are TRBV6-1 and TRBJ2-5; 8 positions agree with TRBD1. The germline gives CDR1 MNHNS, CDR2 SASEGT. This CDR3 contains 15 residues. The CDR3, as DNA: TGTGCCGGAAGAAAGGACAGGGTTGGGCAAGAGACCCGGTACTTC. Translated: CAGRKDRVGQETRYF.

This clonotype came up many times. CDR3 bases: TGTGCCAGCAGCCAAGATCGTCTCAGGGGCGCGGGGGGCACTGAAGCTTTCTTT. It codes for CASSQDRLRGAGGTEAFF. This rearrangement joins TRBV3-1 to TRBJ1-1; a possible D gene is TRBD1 (6 bases). Germline-derived CDR1 and CDR2 are LGHDT and YNNKEL (reference sequence). V was cut by 0 bases and J by 4 bases, with 21 bases left in between. CDR3 length: 18 residues.

This clonotype was counted many times. The CDR3: CASSKGQGGGYTF. CDR3 bases: TGTGCCAGCAGCAAAGGACAGGGAGGAGGCTACACCTTC. The chain employs TRBV3-1 and TRBJ1-2; TRBD1 agrees at 8 bases. Looked up from germline, CDR1 is LGHDT and CDR2 is YNNKEL (reference sequence). Unmatched junction bases numbered 7, after V lost 5 bases and J lost 8 bases. The CDR3 sequence is 13 residues long.

This clonotype has ten or more counts. This chain uses TRBV18 with TRBJ2-7; D possibly corresponds to TRBD2 (5 bases). Germline-derived CDR1 and CDR2 are KGHSH and LQKENI. The CDR3 loop spans 15 amino acids. The V end was cut by 2 bases, the J end by 5 bases, with 16 bases between. CDR3 DNA: TGTGCCAGCTCACCAGGGCAGCGGCGGTTCGACGAGCAGTACTTC. It is translated as CASSPGQRRFDEQYF.

The sample holds many counts of this clonotype. The V call is TRBV6-5, the J call TRBJ1-1; the D is unclear. Between the trimmed V and J ends, which lost 2 bases and 3 bases, there was a span of 10 bases. Germline assignment: CDR1 MNHEY and CDR2 SVGAGI. CDR3 size: 14 residues. Written as DNA, the CDR3 is TGTGCCAGCAGTTACGCTCGGGATGACACTGAAGCTTTCTTT. Residues: CASSYARDDTEAFF.

CDR3 DNA: TGTGCCAGCTCACCACCTAATCCCCAGGGTCCGGCTTTCTTT. It is translated as CASSPPNPQGPAFF. The genes are TRBV18 and TRBJ1-1; a possible D gene is TRBD1 (5 bases). Per the germline V gene, CDR1 is KGHSH and CDR2 is LQKENI. This CDR3 has 14 amino acids. V was cut by 0 bases and J by 11 bases, with 16 bases left in between. The full variable domain, completed using reference TRBV18 and TRBJ1-1, is NAGVMQNPRHLVRRRGQEARLRCSPMKGHSHVYWYRQLPEEGLKFMVYLQKENIIDESGMPKERFSAEFPKEGPSILRIQQVVRGDSAAYFCASSPPNPQGPAFFGQGTRLTVV.

This clonotype was counted many times. J is TRBJ2-1 and V is TRBV6-1; D is unresolved. This CDR3 has 13 residues. In germline, CDR1 is MNHNS, CDR2 SASEGT. V was shortened by 11 bases and J by 3 bases, with 14 bases between the two germline ends. This chain's CDR3 is CASDLWGYNEQFF. The CDR3 bases are TGTGCCTCCGACCTCTGGGGCTACAATGAGCAGTTCTTC.

This clonotype showed up just a few times. This rearrangement joins TRBV3-1 to TRBJ1-2, with a weak D call TRBD1 (6 bases). V was clipped by 2 bases and J by 2 bases, with 12 bases between them. Germline V lookup: CDR1 LGHDT, CDR2 YNNKEL (reference sequence). CDR3 size: 15 residues. The CDR3 sequence: CASSQFAGTNYGYTF. CDR3 bases: TGTGCCAGCAGCCAATTCGCCGGGACAAACTATGGCTACACCTTC.

This clonotype appeared many times. The rearrangement uses TRBV7-2 and TRBJ2-3; the D is unclear. V lost 3 bases to trimming and J lost 8 bases, with 9 bases between them. CDR1 and CDR2 (germline): SGHTA, FQGNSA. The CDR3 runs 12 residues. In DNA, the CDR3 is TGTGCCAGCAGCTTGGTGTCAGGTACGCAGTATTTT. It translates to CASSLVSGTQYF.

In this sample, this clonotype turned up many times. This chain uses TRBV11-2 with TRBJ1-1, with D unclear. This CDR3 is 14 amino acids long. Trimming cost V 5 bases and J 4 bases, with 14 bases left between them. CDR1 and CDR2 (germline): SGHAT, FQNNGV. The CDR3 region has the DNA TGTGCCAGCAGCCCTGGTGTGAGTGGCACTGAAGCTTTCTTT. Protein: CASSPGVSGTEAFF. The whole variable domain, remainder taken from reference TRBV11-2 and TRBJ1-1, is EAGVAQSPRYKIIEKRQSVAFWCNPISGHATLYWYQQILGQGPKLLIQFQNNGVVDDSQLPKDRFSAERLKGVDSTLKIQPAKLEDSAVYLCASSPGVSGTEAFFGQGTRLTVV.

The chain recombines TRBV29-1 with TRBJ1-1; no clear D gene. The germline V gene has CDR1 SQVTM and CDR2 ANQGSEA. V was cut by 7 bases and J by 6 bases, with 12 bases left in between. There are 11 residues in the CDR3. The chain's CDR3 is CSAGIVAEAFF. The CDR3 region has the DNA TGCAGCGCCGGGATTGTAGCTGAAGCTTTCTTT. Based on the CDR3 plus reference TRBV29-1 and TRBJ1-1, the full variable domain is SAVISQKPSRDICQRGTSLTIQCQVDSQVTMMFWYRQQPGQSLTLIATANQGSEATYESGFVIDKFPISRPNLTFSTLTVSNMSPEDSSIYLCSAGIVAEAFFGQGTRLTVV.